What follows is one T cell receptor beta chain and its context. The sample comes from a study of blood T cell repertoires in COVID-19. Study-level background: COVID-19 samples, acute and convalescent, were from the United States, Italy and Spain.

V was clipped by 12 bases and J by 4 bases, with 17 bases between them. Germline loops: CDR1 KGHDR, CDR2 SFDVKD. CDR3 length: 14 residues. Original analysis: Amplification with reference gene primers provided the estimates of nucleated cell counts. The assay was immunoSEQ multiplex PCR, and TCRdb's table has in-frame clones only and misses some. The V and J calls and clone size are taken from that table; D and trimming were inferred from the DNA. The sample yields 100,000 or so clones, approximately 85% seen once. This sequence was found in a man aged 45 to 65 with acute or convalescent COVID-19. Sequenced input: peripheral blood. The chain joins TRBV24-1 to TRBJ2-2; weak D call: TRBD1 (6 bases). The CDR3, as DNA: TGTGCCGCCCAACGGGACACCCCCACCGGGGAGCTGTTTTTT. This codes for CAAQRDTPTGELFF.